The present entry profiles one TCR beta chain with its context. The target antigen is unknown. This sample was taken from a study of memory CD4+ T cells and cytomegalovirus serostatus. About the study: This sample comes from healthy Belgian adults, fewer than ten CMV seropositive, 24 seronegative.

The sort gate was single viable CD3+CD4+CD8-CD45RO+ cells for memory CD4+ T cells. Positive selection with CD4 microbeads enriched total CD4+ T cells. Study observations and caveats: Repertoires predicted CMV serostatus with median bootstrapped AUC of about 0.96. Suggested: most of the CMV-linked TCR signature lies in CD4+ memory cells.

Germline lookup yields CDR1 SGHAT and CDR2 FQNNGV. The CDR3 has 13 amino acids. Trimming shortened V by 1 base and J by 4 bases, and 7 bases separated the two germline ends. TCRdb's table, derived via immunoSEQ multiplex PCR, lists solely in-frame clones and lacks some. In the table there are about 56,000 clones, more than 75% of which are singletons. The chain links TRBV11-2 to TRBJ1-1; D is unresolved. Sequencing input: memory CD4+ T cells from blood. This TCR came from an adult in good health and CMV-seronegative. In nucleotides, the CDR3 is TGTGCCAGCAGCTTAGGTCAGTTCACTGAAGCTTTCTTT. Translation: CASSLGQFTEAFF. Full variable domain (remainder filled in from reference TRBV11-2 and TRBJ1-1): EAGVAQSPRYKIIEKRQSVAFWCNPISGHATLYWYQQILGQGPKLLIQFQNNGVVDDSQLPKDRFSAERLKGVDSTLKIQPAKLEDSAVYLCASSLGQFTEAFFGQGTRLTVV.